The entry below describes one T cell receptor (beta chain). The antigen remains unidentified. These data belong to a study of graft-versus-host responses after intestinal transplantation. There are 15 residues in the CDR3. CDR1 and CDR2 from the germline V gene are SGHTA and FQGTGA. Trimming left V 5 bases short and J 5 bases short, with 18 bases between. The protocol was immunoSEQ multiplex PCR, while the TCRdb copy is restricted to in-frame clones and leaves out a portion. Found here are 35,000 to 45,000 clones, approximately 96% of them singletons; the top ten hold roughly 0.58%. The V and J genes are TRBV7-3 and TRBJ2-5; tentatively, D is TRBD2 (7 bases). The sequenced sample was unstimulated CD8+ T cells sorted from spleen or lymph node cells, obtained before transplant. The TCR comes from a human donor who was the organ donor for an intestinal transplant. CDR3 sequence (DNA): TGTGCCAGCAGCCCGACAGGAGGGGGGGCCGAGACCCAGTACTTC. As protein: CASSPTGGGAETQYF.